This TCR beta chain stems from a study of STAT3 mutations in large granular lymphocyte leukemia. Study information: Among longitudinally sequenced T-LGLL patients, roughly half had canonical activating STAT3 mutations detected.

V lost 0 bases and J lost 5; bases outside the gene matches: 4. This CDR3 spans 14 amino acids. From germline, CDR1 is SGHRS and CDR2 YFSETQ. A remark on this clone: Its antigen is as yet unknown.

TCRdb's table, derived via immunoSEQ multiplex PCR, lists solely in-frame clones and lacks some. The profile shows over 9,000 clones, 80% to 95% of them singletons. Points from the study as a whole: Every T-cell large granular lymphocyte leukemia patient had at least one immunodominant TCR beta clonotype. All newly emerging clones after therapy were STAT3 wild type.

Sequenced: peripheral blood mononuclear cells. The source is a man aged 60 to 69 with T-cell large granular lymphocyte leukemia. Some clones in this sample may be carry-over from other donors' samples. The chain couples TRBV5-1 to TRBJ2-7; 8 nucleotides match TRBD1. The CDR3 here is CASSLETGVDEQYF. In DNA form, the CDR3 reads TGCGCCAGCAGCTTGGAGACAGGGGTGGACGAGCAGTACTTC.